This is a list of T cell receptor beta chains from one sample in a study of cytomegalovirus exposure and HLA in healthy donors. Some clones are missing from TCRdb's copy, which holds only in-frame ones; the method was immunoSEQ multiplex PCR. The sample includes over 100,000 clones, around 86% of them seen just once. Input material: PBMCs. The receptors come from a young man in good health and CMV-seronegative. The CDR3 runs from the conserved cysteine through the conserved F or W. A D gene is named only where the DNA matches it firmly. The size of a clone is reported for some rows only, either as once, few or many, or as a class for expanded clones.

clone_size,d_call,j_call,v_call,cdr3_nt,cdr3_aa
once,TRBD1,TRBJ1-2,TRBV5-4,TGTGCCAGCAGCTTGCCAGGGGGCAATGGCTACACCTTC,CASSLPGGNGYTF
few,-,TRBJ2-6,TRBV6-4,TGTGCCAGCAGTGAACCGGGTGGAGGGGCCAACGTCCTGACTTTC,CASSEPGGGANVLTF
-,-,TRBJ1-5,TRBV7-8,TGTGCCAGCAGCTTAGTGGGGGCTGTAAGCAATCAGCCCCAGCATTTT,CASSLVGAVSNQPQHF
-,-,TRBJ1-2,TRBV5-4,TGTGCCAGCAGCTTGGATGACAGCCCCTATGGCTACACCTTC,CASSLDDSPYGYTF
-,TRBD2,TRBJ2-7,TRBV6-5,TGTGCCAGCAGTTCCTTAGCGGGGGTAAGATCCTACGAGCAGTACTTC,CASSSLAGVRSYEQYF
-,-,TRBJ2-5,TRBV6-4,TGTGCCAGCAGTGAATTTGGGGAGCCGGGAGAGACCCAGTACTTC,CASSEFGEPGETQYF
-,TRBD2,TRBJ2-7,TRBV7-2,TGTGCCAGCACCCCCTTCTCTAGCGGGAGCTCCTACGAGCAGTACTTC,CASTPFSSGSSYEQYF
-,-,TRBJ1-2,TRBV9,TGTGCCAGCAGCCCCAGCGGGCAGCCCGATCCTAACTATGGCTACACCTTC,CASSPSGQPDPNYGYTF
-,-,TRBJ2-6,TRBV28,TGTGCCAGCAGCCTGCTGAGTGGGGCCAACGTCCTGACTTTC,CASSLLSGANVLTF
-,-,TRBJ2-3,TRBV9,TGTGCCAGCAGCGTAGAGGCCCAACAGGGAGCCACAGATACGCAGTATTTT,CASSVEAQQGATDTQYF
-,-,TRBJ1-4,TRBV29-1,TGCAGCGTCGTCACAGGGCCTGGGGTGAAACTGTTTTTT,CSVVTGPGVKLFF
-,TRBD1,TRBJ2-1,TRBV5-1,TGCGCCAGCTCACAGGGGATATACAATGAGCAGTTCTTC,CASSQGIYNEQFF
-,-,TRBJ1-1,TRBV9,TGTGCCAGCAGCGGGGCGAACACTGAAGCTTTCTTT,CASSGANTEAFF
-,-,TRBJ2-7,TRBV28,TGTGCCAGCAGCCTCCTCGGGAACCCCTACGAGCAGTACTTC,CASSLLGNPYEQYF
-,TRBD1,TRBJ1-5,TRBV6-1,TGTGCCAGCAGGGAAATGACAGGGGGCAATCAGCCCCAGCATTTT,CASREMTGGNQPQHF
-,TRBD1,TRBJ2-7,TRBV11-2,TGTGCCAGCAGCTTTAATACAGGGGGCGTTGAGCAGTACTTC,CASSFNTGGVEQYF
few,-,TRBJ1-1,TRBV2,TGTGCCAGCAGTGATATCACTGAAGCTTTCTTT,CASSDITEAFF
-,-,TRBJ1-5,TRBV7-8,TGTGCCAGCAGCCCGACGAATGCAGGGTTTCGGCAGCCCCAGCATTTT,CASSPTNAGFRQPQHF
-,-,TRBJ2-7,TRBV2,TGTGCCAGCAGTGAGCGACAGTACTCCTACGAGCAGTACTTC,CASSERQYSYEQYF
-,TRBD2,TRBJ2-5,TRBV7-9,TGTGCCAGCAGCCCGCTTCGCGGGGGGGGTCAAGAGACCCAGTACTTC,CASSPLRGGGQETQYF
-,TRBD1,TRBJ1-3,TRBV4-1,TGCGCCAGCAGCCTAACAATATCCGGACAGGGGGCCTCTGGAAACACCATATATTTT,CASSLTISGQGASGNTIYF
-,-,TRBJ1-2,TRBV6-1,TGTGCCAGCAGCGGGGACTTGGGAACCACGGGCTACACCTTC,CASSGDLGTTGYTF
-,TRBD1,TRBJ2-5,TRBV7-7,TGTGCCAGCAGCCCGAACCCAGGACAGGGGAGGCAGACCCAGTACTTC,CASSPNPGQGRQTQYF
-,TRBD1,TRBJ1-4,TRBV15,TGTGCCACCAGCGCCATACAGGGGGCAGGAGAAAAACTGTTTTTT,CATSAIQGAGEKLFF
-,-,TRBJ2-5,TRBV14,TGTGCCAGCAGCAAATTGGGACTCTTACAAGAGACCCAGTACTTC,CASSKLGLLQETQYF
-,TRBD1,TRBJ1-3,TRBV5-6,TGTGCCAGCAGCCGGGGACAGGGCTCTGGAAACACCATATATTTT,CASSRGQGSGNTIYF
once,TRBD1,TRBJ2-3,TRBV9,TGTGCCAGCAGCGGACGCCTCAAGCCGGGACAGGGGTCAGATACGCAGTATTTT,CASSGRLKPGQGSDTQYF
-,TRBD1,TRBJ1-5,TRBV7-2,TGTGCCAGCAGCCCCGGGACAGATTTTCAGCCCCAGCATTTT,CASSPGTDFQPQHF